Described below is a single T cell receptor (beta chain) sequence and its context. Germline V gives CDR1 SGDLS, CDR2 YYNGEE. Between the trimmed V and J ends, which lost 0 bases and 3 bases, there was a span of 6 bases. The CDR3 is 13 residues long. These data originate in a study of beta chain features in type 1 diabetes. Study background: Examined across all samples were roughly 100 million sorted cells.

Every bit of the isolated RNA underwent reverse transcription, so sequencing read expressed TCRB transcripts. Measured with immunoSEQ multiplex PCR; TCRdb has only the in-frame clones, and not every one. The table includes hundreds of thousands of clones, approximately 15% detected once. The chain has TRBV9 and TRBJ2-5; the D is unclear. This sequence was found in a man aged 25 to 40 in good health. The source material was central memory CD4+ T cells from blood. The DNA of the CDR3 is TGTGCCAGCAGCGTAGGTGGGGAAGAGACCCAGTACTTC. It specifies CASSVGGEETQYF.